This T cell receptor beta chain is drawn from a study of cytomegalovirus exposure and HLA in healthy donors. This clone was observed a handful of times. Its antigen is unidentified. Both 60 Vbeta primers and 13 Jbeta primers went into the PCR. Profiling relied on immunoSEQ multiplex PCR, and the TCRdb table lists in-frame clones only, not all of them. Here the sample spans about 70,000 clones, approximately 72% being singletons. CDR1 is SNHLY and CDR2 is FYNNEI in the germline V gene. CDR3 length: 15 residues. The germline V and J ends were trimmed by 8 bases and 3 bases, with 17 bases remaining between them. The study, taken as a whole, reports: Previously analyzed data showed that most TCR beta V segments were productive at a frequency of about 90% or about 30%.

Sequenced input: PBMCs. The origin of this receptor is a woman aged 25-40 years in good health and CMV-seronegative. This sequence joins TRBV2 and TRBJ1-5, with D possibly TRBD1 on 6 matching bases. The CDR3 DNA follows: TGTGCCAGCGTGTCGGGGGGCCCCCTCAATCAGCCCCAGCATTTT. Residues: CASVSGGPLNQPQHF.